This T cell receptor beta chain was captured in a study of early T cells in non-severe SARS-CoV-2 infection (dated by TCRdb to 2020 to 2022). Regarding the study in general: Because TCR sequencing was done on bulk RNA from unsorted whole blood, the alpha and beta chains could not be paired. Results the study describes overall, beyond this receptor: VDJdb matching was skewed toward anti-spike CD8 responses and likely underestimated virus-specific expansions, missing private and CD4 specificities.

The table lists this clonotype with many counts. Its cognate antigen has yet to be identified. Base qualities are missing; no much larger clone stands one base away. The library was obtained by 5' RACE. Instrument on record: NextSeq 500. Unique molecular identifiers were attached to individual cDNA molecules in the TCR library protocol so that sequencing error and PCR bias could be corrected. Sequencing covered both TCR alpha and beta chains, and within each sample the abundances of alpha and beta sequences were tightly co-correlated. Regarding the original processing steps: Decombinator V4 was used to annotate TCR sequences for V gene, J gene and CDR3. Expanded TCRs were defined as changing significantly between any two time points under a Poisson model with p below 0.0001. Abundances of TCRs were expressed as counts per million after normalisation to the total number of TCRs sequenced in each sample. A search of VDJdb, accessed on 1 November 2021, was run for TCRs annotated to CMV, EBV and SARS-CoV-2, with TCRs annotated for multiple antigens excluded. Through fastp at Q25 and MiXCR, TCRdb rebuilt clones from the public reads, retaining in-frame beta chains. One record per CDR3 amino acid sequence lists the most common genes and DNA. The V and J calls here are based on TCRdb, not the publication. In all, the sample holds tens of thousands of distinct CDR3 sequences, and over 10% of those were seen once. About 4.7% of the sample comes from the top ten.

Set within a cohort of healthcare workers in London, UK, this nested case-control study involved weekly PCR testing of nasopharyngeal swabs along with blood sampling. Healthcare workers were recruited during the week of the UK lockdown, between 23 and 31 March 2020, and followed weekly for up to roughly 15 weeks. Sequenced material: whole blood. The receptor was derived from an adult who was a healthcare worker with PCR-confirmed SARS-CoV-2 infection or an uninfected control (not recorded which).

The sequence in DNA is TGTGCCACCAGTGATTTGGGTGTTGAGACCCAGTACTTC. It translates as CATSDLGVETQYF. The rearrangement joined TRBV24-1 to TRBJ2-5; confidence is insufficient to name the D gene. In the germline V gene, CDR1 corresponds to KGHDR and CDR2 to SFDVKD. The CDR3 runs 13 amino acids, cysteine and phenylalanine included. The DNA shown is the 39-base CDR3, in frame from base 1. V gives up 0 bases and J gives up 5 bases, and the segment between their germline ends measures 6 bases.